Sequencing of this T cell receptor (beta chain) was carried out in a study of blood T cell repertoires in COVID-19. Study-wide context: Acute and convalescent COVID-19 samples came from the United States, Italy and Spain.

Clones were sequenced by immunoSEQ multiplex PCR, and TCRdb holds only the in-frame ones, with some missing. The profile covers roughly 300,000 clones, with over 75% appearing a single time and roughly 15% taken by the ten largest. The V end lost 3 bases, the J end lost 6 bases, and 12 bases lay between the germline ends. Germline assignment: CDR1 MDHEN and CDR2 SYDVKM. The CDR3 covers 14 residues. The chain uses TRBV28 and TRBJ1-5; possibly TRBD1 for D (6 bases). The sequenced sample consisted of peripheral blood. The TCR sequence derives from a human donor in a cohort sampled during active COVID-19. The CDR3 here is CASSLNRDGQPQHF. CDR3 coding DNA: TGTGCCAGCAGTTTGAACAGGGATGGTCAGCCCCAGCATTTT.